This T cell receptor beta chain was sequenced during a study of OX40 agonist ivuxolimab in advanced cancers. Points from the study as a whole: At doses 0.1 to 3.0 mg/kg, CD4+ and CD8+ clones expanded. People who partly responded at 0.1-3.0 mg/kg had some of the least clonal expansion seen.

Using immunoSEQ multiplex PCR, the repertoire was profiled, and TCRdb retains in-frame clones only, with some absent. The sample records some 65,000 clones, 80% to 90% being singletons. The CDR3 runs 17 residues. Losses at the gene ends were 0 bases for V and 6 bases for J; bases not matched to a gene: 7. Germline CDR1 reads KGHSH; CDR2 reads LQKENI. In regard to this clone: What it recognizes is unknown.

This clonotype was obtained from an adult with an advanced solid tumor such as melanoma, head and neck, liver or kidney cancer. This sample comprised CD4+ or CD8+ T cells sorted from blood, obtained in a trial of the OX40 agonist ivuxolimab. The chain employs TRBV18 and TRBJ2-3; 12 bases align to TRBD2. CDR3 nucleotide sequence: TGTGCCAGCTCACCACCGTTAGGACTAGCGGGGATTGATACGCAGTATTTT. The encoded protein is CASSPPLGLAGIDTQYF.